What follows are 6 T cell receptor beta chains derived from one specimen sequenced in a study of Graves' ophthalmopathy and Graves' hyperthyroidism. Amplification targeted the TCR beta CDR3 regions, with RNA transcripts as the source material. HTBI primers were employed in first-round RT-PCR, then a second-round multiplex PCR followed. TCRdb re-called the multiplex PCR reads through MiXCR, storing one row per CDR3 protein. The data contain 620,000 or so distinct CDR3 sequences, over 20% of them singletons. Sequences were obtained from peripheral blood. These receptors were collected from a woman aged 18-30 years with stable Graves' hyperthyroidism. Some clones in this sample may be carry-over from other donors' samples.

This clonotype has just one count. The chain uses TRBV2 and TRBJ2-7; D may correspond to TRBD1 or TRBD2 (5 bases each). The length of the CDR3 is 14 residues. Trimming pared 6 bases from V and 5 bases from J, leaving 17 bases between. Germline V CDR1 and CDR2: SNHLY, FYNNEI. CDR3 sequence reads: CASSSRTRDHEQYF. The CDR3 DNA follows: TGTGCCAGCAGCTCCCGAACACGGGACCACGAGCAGTACTTC.

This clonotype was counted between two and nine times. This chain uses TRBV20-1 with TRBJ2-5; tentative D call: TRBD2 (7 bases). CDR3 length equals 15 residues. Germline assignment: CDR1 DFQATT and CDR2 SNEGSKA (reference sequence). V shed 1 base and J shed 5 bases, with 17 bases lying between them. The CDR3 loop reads CSARVRGGGGETQYF. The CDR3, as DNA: TGCAGTGCTAGAGTCAGAGGGGGGGGCGGGGAGACCCAGTACTTC.

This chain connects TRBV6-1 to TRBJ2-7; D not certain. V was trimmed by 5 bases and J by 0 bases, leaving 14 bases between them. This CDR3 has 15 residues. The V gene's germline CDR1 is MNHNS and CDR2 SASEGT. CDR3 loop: CASSTAPTHSYEQYF. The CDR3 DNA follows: TGTGCCAGCAGTACCGCTCCAACCCACTCCTACGAGCAGTACTTC.

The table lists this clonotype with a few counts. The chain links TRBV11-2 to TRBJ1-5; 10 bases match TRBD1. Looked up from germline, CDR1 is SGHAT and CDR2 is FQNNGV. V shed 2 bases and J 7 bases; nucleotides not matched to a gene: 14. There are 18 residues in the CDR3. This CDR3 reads CASSLPPNLDRGHQPQHF. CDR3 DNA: TGTGCCAGCAGCTTACCACCCAACCTAGACAGGGGGCACCAGCCCCAGCATTTT.

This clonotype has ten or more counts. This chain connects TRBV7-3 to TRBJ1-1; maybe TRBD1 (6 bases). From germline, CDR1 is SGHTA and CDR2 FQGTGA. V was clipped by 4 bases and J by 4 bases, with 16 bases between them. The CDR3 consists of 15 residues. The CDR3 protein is CASSSTGTFGTEAFF. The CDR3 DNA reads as TGTGCCAGCAGCTCTACAGGGACGTTCGGCACTGAAGCTTTCTTT.

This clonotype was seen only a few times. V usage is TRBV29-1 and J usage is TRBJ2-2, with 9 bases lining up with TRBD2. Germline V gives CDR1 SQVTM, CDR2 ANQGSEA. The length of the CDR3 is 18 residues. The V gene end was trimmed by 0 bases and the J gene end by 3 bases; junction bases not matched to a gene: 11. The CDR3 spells CSVEDQPAGGSHTGELFF. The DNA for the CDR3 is TGCAGCGTTGAAGATCAGCCAGCGGGGGGCTCGCACACCGGGGAGCTGTTTTTT.